A selection of T cell receptor beta chains follows, all from one sample in a study of T cell repertoires in cytomegalovirus infection. No antigen is known for these receptors. TCRdb called the reads again in MiXCR, with one record for every CDR3 protein. Found here are fewer than 60,000 distinct CDR3 sequences, roughly a fifth of them singletons; the top ten hold around 77%. Source: CD8+ T cells from cultured PBMCs, taken from culture after CMV antigen stimulation. All receptors come from a human donor in good health (CMV status not recorded). Some clones in this sample may be carry-over from other donors' samples. Both conserved end residues are part of each CDR3. The D gene is left open where the match is weak. A clone size is listed for some rows: how often the clone was seen (once, few, many), or a class if it is expanded.

D gene: -; V gene: TRBV7-8; clone size: -; J gene: TRBJ1-1; CDR3 protein: CASSLTAGRMNTEAFF; CDR3 DNA: TGTGCCAGCAGCTTAACAGCGGGGCGGATGAACACTGAAGCTTTCTTT
D gene: -; V gene: TRBV6-2/TRBV6-3; clone size: -; J gene: TRBJ2-5; CDR3 protein: CASHGTFRETQYF; CDR3 DNA: TGTGCCAGTCACGGGACCTTCAGGGAGACCCAGTACTTC
D gene: -; V gene: TRBV7-8; clone size: few; J gene: TRBJ2-3; CDR3 protein: CASSLRAGKEDTQYF; CDR3 DNA: TGTGCCAGCAGCTTAAGGGCAGGGAAGGAAGATACGCAGTATTTT
D gene: -; V gene: TRBV29-1; clone size: few; J gene: TRBJ2-4; CDR3 protein: CSVETQGRNIQYF; CDR3 DNA: TGCAGCGTTGAAACACAGGGACGGAACATTCAGTACTTC
D gene: -; V gene: TRBV6-1; clone size: -; J gene: TRBJ2-7; CDR3 protein: CASSETRSGEQYF; CDR3 DNA: TGTGCCAGCAGTGAAACGCGTAGCGGCGAGCAGTACTTC
D gene: -; V gene: TRBV7-2; clone size: -; J gene: TRBJ2-3; CDR3 protein: CASSPLASAADTQYF; CDR3 DNA: TGTGCCAGCAGCCCCCTGGCAAGTGCAGCGGATACGCAGTATTTT
D gene: -; V gene: TRBV5-1; clone size: -; J gene: TRBJ1-1; CDR3 protein: CASRRGDTEAFF; CDR3 DNA: TGCGCCAGCAGACGCGGGGACACTGAAGCTTTCTTT
D gene: -; V gene: TRBV4-1; clone size: few; J gene: TRBJ2-3; CDR3 protein: CASSQGVRGTDTQYF; CDR3 DNA: TGCGCCAGCAGCCAAGGCGTCCGGGGCACAGATACGCAGTATTTT
D gene: -; V gene: TRBV27; clone size: few; J gene: TRBJ1-2; CDR3 protein: CASSLSGGYGYTF; CDR3 DNA: TGTGCCAGCAGTTTATCCGGGGGCTATGGCTACACCTTC
D gene: -; V gene: TRBV11-2; clone size: -; J gene: TRBJ1-4; CDR3 protein: CASSLISEKLFF; CDR3 DNA: TGTGCCAGCAGCTTAATTTCGGAAAAACTGTTTTTT
D gene: -; V gene: TRBV29-1; clone size: -; J gene: TRBJ2-1; CDR3 protein: CSVGDSSYNEQFF; CDR3 DNA: TGCAGCGTTGGAGACAGTTCCTACAATGAGCAGTTCTTC
D gene: -; V gene: TRBV11-2; clone size: few; J gene: TRBJ2-5; CDR3 protein: CASSFPQHQETQYF; CDR3 DNA: TGTGCCAGCAGCTTTCCACAGCACCAAGAGACCCAGTACTTC
D gene: -; V gene: TRBV27; clone size: -; J gene: TRBJ1-1; CDR3 protein: CASSLPGRVNTEAFF; CDR3 DNA: TGTGCCAGCAGTTTACCAGGGAGGGTGAACACTGAAGCTTTCTTT
D gene: TRBD2; V gene: TRBV19; clone size: -; J gene: TRBJ2-1; CDR3 protein: CASSRLAGGYNEQFF; CDR3 DNA: TGTGCCAGTAGTCGACTAGCGGGGGGGTACAATGAGCAGTTCTTC
D gene: -; V gene: TRBV7-2; clone size: few; J gene: TRBJ1-1; CDR3 protein: CASSLPHRPNTEAFF; CDR3 DNA: TGTGCCAGCAGCTTACCGCACAGACCGAACACTGAAGCTTTCTTT
D gene: -; V gene: TRBV12-3/TRBV12-4; clone size: few; J gene: TRBJ2-7; CDR3 protein: CASSLGGHYEQYF; CDR3 DNA: TGTGCCAGCAGTTTGGGGGGACACTACGAGCAGTACTTC
D gene: -; V gene: TRBV5-6; clone size: -; J gene: TRBJ2-1; CDR3 protein: CASSYQGPYEQFF; CDR3 DNA: TGTGCCAGCAGTTATCAGGGGCCCTATGAGCAGTTCTTC
D gene: TRBD1; V gene: TRBV12-3/TRBV12-4; clone size: -; J gene: TRBJ2-3; CDR3 protein: CASSPLARGGSTDTQYF; CDR3 DNA: TGTGCCAGCAGTCCCCTAGCTCGAGGGGGCAGCACAGATACGCAGTATTTT
D gene: -; V gene: TRBV5-8; clone size: -; J gene: TRBJ1-2; CDR3 protein: CASSYLQEINYGYTF; CDR3 DNA: TGTGCCAGCAGCTACCTACAGGAGATTAACTATGGCTACACCTTC
D gene: -; V gene: TRBV12-3/TRBV12-4; clone size: -; J gene: TRBJ2-7; CDR3 protein: CASSWDNGPYEQYF; CDR3 DNA: TGTGCCAGCAGTTGGGACAACGGACCCTACGAGCAGTACTTC
D gene: -; V gene: TRBV7-6; clone size: -; J gene: TRBJ2-5; CDR3 protein: CASSTYRAGGQETQYF; CDR3 DNA: TGTGCCAGCAGCACCTACCGGGCAGGGGGGCAAGAGACCCAGTACTTC
D gene: TRBD1; V gene: TRBV15; clone size: few; J gene: TRBJ1-1; CDR3 protein: CATSVDRGRGTEAFF; CDR3 DNA: TGTGCCACCAGCGTTGACAGGGGGCGCGGGACTGAAGCTTTCTTT
D gene: -; V gene: TRBV6-2/TRBV6-3; clone size: -; J gene: TRBJ1-5; CDR3 protein: CASSQFSNQPQHF; CDR3 DNA: TGTGCCAGCAGCCAGTTTTCCAATCAGCCCCAGCATTTT
D gene: -; V gene: TRBV6-2/TRBV6-3; clone size: -; J gene: TRBJ1-6; CDR3 protein: CAPRLVDNSPLHF; CDR3 DNA: TGTGCGCCCCGGCTGGTCGATAATTCACCCCTCCACTTT
D gene: -; V gene: TRBV11-2; clone size: few; J gene: TRBJ2-1; CDR3 protein: CASSFKGMNEQFF; CDR3 DNA: TGTGCCAGCAGCTTTAAGGGGATGAATGAGCAGTTCTTC
D gene: -; V gene: TRBV7-8; clone size: -; J gene: TRBJ2-2; CDR3 protein: CASSLNRRGTGELFF; CDR3 DNA: TGTGCCAGCAGCTTGAATAGGAGAGGGACCGGGGAGCTGTTTTTT
D gene: -; V gene: TRBV4-1; clone size: -; J gene: TRBJ1-4; CDR3 protein: CASSHRDTNEKLFF; CDR3 DNA: TGCGCCAGCAGCCACCGGGACACTAATGAAAAACTGTTTTTT
D gene: -; V gene: TRBV4-1; clone size: -; J gene: TRBJ1-2; CDR3 protein: CASSQDVMDLYGYTF; CDR3 DNA: TGCGCCAGCAGCCAAGATGTTATGGATCTCTATGGCTACACCTTC
D gene: -; V gene: TRBV20-1; clone size: few; J gene: TRBJ2-5; CDR3 protein: CSAKHSRVLQETQYF; CDR3 DNA: TGCAGTGCCAAGCACTCCAGGGTCCTCCAAGAGACCCAGTACTTC
D gene: -; V gene: TRBV4-2; clone size: many; J gene: TRBJ2-7; CDR3 protein: CASSQDLETKYEQYF; CDR3 DNA: TGTGCCAGCAGCCAAGATTTGGAGACAAAATACGAGCAGTACTTC
D gene: -; V gene: TRBV13; clone size: -; J gene: TRBJ2-5; CDR3 protein: CASSSGPETQYF; CDR3 DNA: TGTGCCAGCAGCTCCGGACCAGAGACCCAGTACTTC
D gene: -; V gene: TRBV27; clone size: -; J gene: TRBJ2-7; CDR3 protein: CATRGGVDEQYF; CDR3 DNA: TGTGCCACCCGCGGCGGGGTCGACGAGCAGTACTTC
D gene: -; V gene: TRBV10-3; clone size: -; J gene: TRBJ2-2; CDR3 protein: CAISEPGELFF; CDR3 DNA: TGTGCCATCAGTGAGCCCGGGGAGCTGTTTTTT
D gene: TRBD2; V gene: TRBV9; clone size: -; J gene: TRBJ2-5; CDR3 protein: CASSAKPGTRETQYF; CDR3 DNA: TGTGCCAGCAGCGCCAAGCCCGGGACTAGAGAGACCCAGTACTTC
D gene: TRBD1; V gene: TRBV4-1; clone size: few; J gene: TRBJ1-1; CDR3 protein: CASSQDVTGELNTEAFF; CDR3 DNA: TGCGCCAGCAGCCAAGATGTGACAGGGGAATTGAACACTGAAGCTTTCTTT
D gene: -; V gene: TRBV7-4; clone size: few; J gene: TRBJ1-1; CDR3 protein: CASSPSGDTEAFF; CDR3 DNA: TGTGCCAGCAGCCCTTCGGGAGACACTGAAGCTTTCTTT
D gene: -; V gene: TRBV7-2; clone size: medium-sized; J gene: TRBJ2-2; CDR3 protein: CASSSRPPNVDSTGELFF; CDR3 DNA: TGTGCCAGCAGCTCCCGTCCCCCTAACGTGGATAGTACCGGGGAGCTGTTTTTT
D gene: -; V gene: TRBV4-3; clone size: -; J gene: TRBJ2-7; CDR3 protein: CASSQDREPLYEQYF; CDR3 DNA: TGCGCCAGCAGCCAAGATAGAGAACCCCTCTACGAGCAGTACTTC
D gene: -; V gene: TRBV12-3/TRBV12-4; clone size: -; J gene: TRBJ1-6; CDR3 protein: CASSWTAGPNSPLHF; CDR3 DNA: TGTGCCAGCAGTTGGACAGCCGGACCGAATTCACCCCTCCACTTT
D gene: -; V gene: TRBV6-2/TRBV6-3; clone size: few; J gene: TRBJ1-3; CDR3 protein: CASSLLDRTMSSGNTIYF; CDR3 DNA: TGTGCCAGCAGTCTACTCGACAGAACTATGAGCTCTGGAAACACCATATATTTT
D gene: -; V gene: TRBV19; clone size: few; J gene: TRBJ2-3; CDR3 protein: CASSLQRSDADTQYF; CDR3 DNA: TGTGCCAGTAGCTTACAGAGGAGTGACGCAGATACGCAGTATTTT
D gene: -; V gene: TRBV11-1; clone size: few; J gene: TRBJ2-7; CDR3 protein: CASSLVEGSSYEQYF; CDR3 DNA: TGTGCCAGCAGCCTCGTGGAGGGCAGCTCCTACGAGCAGTACTTC
D gene: -; V gene: TRBV7-2; clone size: -; J gene: TRBJ2-7; CDR3 protein: CASSSPGLSSYEQYF; CDR3 DNA: TGTGCCAGCAGCTCGCCGGGACTCAGCTCCTACGAGCAGTACTTC
D gene: TRBD1; V gene: TRBV7-2; clone size: many; J gene: TRBJ2-7; CDR3 protein: CASSRGQGREQYF; CDR3 DNA: TGTGCCAGCAGCAGAGGACAGGGGAGAGAGCAGTACTTC
D gene: -; V gene: TRBV7-9; clone size: -; J gene: TRBJ1-1; CDR3 protein: CASSLSRLNTEAFF; CDR3 DNA: TGTGCCAGCAGCTTGTCCAGACTGAACACTGAAGCTTTCTTT
D gene: TRBD1; V gene: TRBV2; clone size: -; J gene: TRBJ2-1; CDR3 protein: CAIQGVQNEQFF; CDR3 DNA: TGTGCCATACAGGGGGTCCAAAATGAGCAGTTCTTC
D gene: -; V gene: TRBV7-9; clone size: -; J gene: TRBJ2-7; CDR3 protein: CASSAGAGASYEQYF; CDR3 DNA: TGTGCCAGCAGCGCCGGGGCAGGGGCGTCCTACGAGCAGTACTTC
D gene: -; V gene: TRBV7-9; clone size: -; J gene: TRBJ2-2; CDR3 protein: CASSQNRGWNTGELFF; CDR3 DNA: TGTGCCAGCAGCCAAAATCGGGGCTGGAACACCGGGGAGCTGTTTTTT
D gene: -; V gene: TRBV11-2; clone size: -; J gene: TRBJ1-6; CDR3 protein: CASSLDIRGWNSPLHF; CDR3 DNA: TGTGCCAGCAGCTTAGATATCCGGGGGTGGAATTCACCCCTCCACTTT
D gene: TRBD1; V gene: TRBV7-9; clone size: few; J gene: TRBJ1-1; CDR3 protein: CASSWEQGDTEAFF; CDR3 DNA: TGTGCCAGCAGCTGGGAACAGGGGGACACTGAAGCTTTCTTT
D gene: -; V gene: TRBV7-9; clone size: -; J gene: TRBJ2-3; CDR3 protein: CASRRGVATDTQYF; CDR3 DNA: TGTGCCAGCAGAAGGGGGGTGGCCACAGATACGCAGTATTTT
D gene: TRBD1; V gene: TRBV12-3/TRBV12-4; clone size: few; J gene: TRBJ1-2; CDR3 protein: CASSPGGYGYTF; CDR3 DNA: TGTGCCAGCAGTCCAGGGGGTTATGGCTACACCTTC
D gene: -; V gene: TRBV11-2; clone size: few; J gene: TRBJ2-5; CDR3 protein: CASSPSSAQETQYF; CDR3 DNA: TGTGCCAGCAGCCCCTCGTCAGCCCAAGAGACCCAGTACTTC
D gene: -; V gene: TRBV4-1; clone size: few; J gene: TRBJ1-1; CDR3 protein: CASSYTQGNTEAFF; CDR3 DNA: TGCGCCAGCAGCTACACCCAGGGAAACACTGAAGCTTTCTTT
D gene: -; V gene: TRBV7-9; clone size: few; J gene: TRBJ2-3; CDR3 protein: CASSFLLADTQYF; CDR3 DNA: TGTGCCAGCAGCTTCTTGTTGGCAGATACGCAGTATTTT
D gene: TRBD1; V gene: TRBV6-2/TRBV6-3; clone size: -; J gene: TRBJ2-5; CDR3 protein: CASSANRGRGETQYF; CDR3 DNA: TGTGCCAGCAGTGCAAACAGGGGTCGAGGAGAGACCCAGTACTTC
D gene: -; V gene: TRBV7-6; clone size: few; J gene: TRBJ1-5; CDR3 protein: CASSLAVGQPQHF; CDR3 DNA: TGTGCCAGCAGCTTAGCGGTCGGTCAGCCCCAGCATTTT
D gene: -; V gene: TRBV7-2; clone size: -; J gene: TRBJ2-1; CDR3 protein: CASSLRGRAPYNEQFF; CDR3 DNA: TGTGCCAGCAGCTTAAGGGGCAGGGCCCCATACAATGAGCAGTTCTTC
D gene: -; V gene: TRBV27; clone size: many; J gene: TRBJ1-1; CDR3 protein: CASSLYKEPTEAFF; CDR3 DNA: TGTGCCAGCAGTTTGTACAAGGAACCCACTGAAGCTTTCTTT
D gene: -; V gene: TRBV11-3; clone size: few; J gene: TRBJ2-1; CDR3 protein: CASSLGTGAPYNEQFF; CDR3 DNA: TGTGCCAGCAGCTTAGGTACGGGGGCCCCCTACAATGAGCAGTTCTTC